This TCR beta chain was observed in a study of siplizumab effects on memory and regulatory T cells. Overall study findings and caveats: Greater diversity than memory cells seemed evident in naive T cells, which also appeared to be major alloresponse contributors. Roughly 75-97% of proliferating CD4+ or CD8+ clones lacked a naive or memory phenotype that could be assigned.

Sequenced unstimulated subsets in three donor pairs: CD4+ naive, CD4+ memory, CD8+ naive, CD8+ effector memory, CD8+ TEMRA. The CDR3 has 14 residues. Germline assignment: CDR1 MNHEY and CDR2 SVGAGI. V lost 6 bases and J lost 6, with 14 bases in between. It was about 100,000 TCR templates that were assayed per sample. Method: immunoSEQ multiplex PCR; TCRdb's copy keeps in-frame clones and lacks some. The sample holds tens of thousands of clones, approximately 79% seen once. For this clone: Its target is unknown.

This TCR derives from a human donor in good health. The sequenced sample was memory CD4+ T cells sorted from blood. This chain uses TRBV6-5 with TRBJ1-4, with D possibly being TRBD1 (6 bases). The chain's CDR3 is CASSSEGGDEKLFF. In DNA, the CDR3 is TGTGCCAGCAGCTCAGAAGGGGGGGATGAAAAACTGTTTTTT.